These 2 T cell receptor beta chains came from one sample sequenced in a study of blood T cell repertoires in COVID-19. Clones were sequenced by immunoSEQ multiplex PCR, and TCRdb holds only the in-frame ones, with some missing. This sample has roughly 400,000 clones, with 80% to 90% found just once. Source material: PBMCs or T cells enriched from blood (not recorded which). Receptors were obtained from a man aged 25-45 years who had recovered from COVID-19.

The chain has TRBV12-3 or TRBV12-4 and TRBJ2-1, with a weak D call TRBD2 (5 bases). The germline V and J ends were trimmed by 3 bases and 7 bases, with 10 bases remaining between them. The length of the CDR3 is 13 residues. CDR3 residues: CASSFSLANEQFF. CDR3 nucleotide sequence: TGTGCCAGCAGTTTCAGCCTAGCTAATGAGCAGTTCTTC.

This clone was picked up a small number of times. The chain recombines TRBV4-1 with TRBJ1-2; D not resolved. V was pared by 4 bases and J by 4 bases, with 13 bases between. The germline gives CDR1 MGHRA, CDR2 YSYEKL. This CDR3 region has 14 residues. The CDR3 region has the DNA TGCGCCAGCAGCCCAGGAGGGCTGGGCTATGGCTACACCTTC. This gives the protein CASSPGGLGYGYTF.